These 29 T cell receptor beta chains came from one sample sequenced in a study of memory CD4+ T cells and cytomegalovirus serostatus. Single viable CD3+CD4+CD8-CD45RO+ cells were sorted as the memory CD4+ T cells. Clones were read by immunoSEQ multiplex PCR, and TCRdb kept only the in-frame ones, dropping some. The table has about 38,000 clones, 79% seen once. Source material: memory CD4+ T cells from blood. The origin of the receptors is an adult in good health and CMV-seropositive.

This chain links TRBV6-5 with TRBJ1-6; D unclear. CDR3 length equals 11 residues. Trimming left V 0 bases short and J 9 bases short, with 0 bases between. Germline-derived CDR1 and CDR2 are MNHEY and SVGAGI. The CDR3, as DNA: TGTGCCAGCAGTTACTCTTCACCCCTCCACTTT. This sequence encodes CASSYSSPLHF.

This clone has more than one count but fewer than ten. This chain joins TRBV2 and TRBJ1-1; D gene unclear. This CDR3 is 13 amino acids long. V was clipped by 0 bases and J by 8 bases, with 10 bases between them. Germline V gene lookup returns CDR1 SNHLY and CDR2 FYNNEI. CDR3 protein: CASSEARAMEAFF. CDR3 DNA sequence: TGTGCCAGCAGTGAAGCCAGAGCGATGGAAGCTTTCTTT.

V usage is TRBV9 and J usage is TRBJ2-1; TRBD1 agrees at 8 bases. Trimming took 6 bases from V and 9 from J; bases not matched to a gene: 5. The CDR3 is made up of 12 amino acids. Per the germline V gene, CDR1 is SGDLS and CDR2 is YYNGEE. The CDR3 nucleotides read TGTGCCAGCAATCCAGGGGGCGGTGAGCAGTTCTTC. Translated: CASNPGGGEQFF.

The chain recombines TRBV5-5 with TRBJ1-1, with D possibly TRBD1 on 5 matching bases. CDR1 and CDR2 from the germline V gene are SGHKS and YYEKEE (reference sequence). The CDR3 covers 14 residues. Trimming shortened V by 5 bases and J by 2 bases, and 13 bases separated the two germline ends. CDR3 amino acids: CASRPGQGNTEAFF. The CDR3 nucleotides are TGTGCCAGCAGGCCGGGGCAGGGAAACACTGAAGCTTTCTTT.

The genes are TRBV2 and TRBJ2-7; possible D gene TRBD2, 6 bases. The CDR3 extends over 17 amino acids. CDR1 SNHLY and CDR2 FYNNEI come from the germline V gene. The V and J ends lost 6 bases and 5 bases respectively, with 26 bases between them. CDR3 sequence: CASRTSPGRRDRHEQYF. The CDR3 nucleotides read TGTGCCAGCAGAACAAGCCCCGGGAGAAGGGATCGGCACGAGCAGTACTTC.

This chain links TRBV18 with TRBJ2-7; D tentatively fits TRBD1 or TRBD2 (5 bases each). Germline V CDR1 and CDR2: KGHSH, LQKENI. This CDR3 is 13 amino acids long. V was shortened by 5 bases and J by 2 bases, with 10 bases between the two germline ends. CDR3 amino acids: CASSGEGTYEQYF. In DNA form, the CDR3 reads TGTGCCAGCTCAGGAGAGGGGACCTACGAGCAGTACTTC.

The chain links TRBV5-1 to TRBJ2-7, with a possible D match to TRBD1 (5 bases). CDR3 length equals 14 residues. Between the trimmed V and J ends, which lost 0 bases and 5 bases, there was a span of 12 bases. Germline CDR1 reads SGHRS; CDR2 reads YFSETQ. The CDR3 here is CASSLDPQGDEQYF. The CDR3 coding sequence is TGCGCCAGCAGCTTGGATCCCCAAGGGGACGAGCAGTACTTC.

The V gene is TRBV6-6, the J gene TRBJ1-1; maybe TRBD1 (6 bases). Germline V gives CDR1 MNHNY, CDR2 SVGAGI (reference sequence). V was cut by 5 bases and J by 0 bases, with 7 bases left in between. CDR3 length: 13 amino acids. As DNA, the CDR3 is TGTGCCAGCAGTCGGACAGTGAACACTGAAGCTTTCTTT. Protein sequence: CASSRTVNTEAFF.

The chain employs TRBV29-1 and TRBJ2-3, with D possibly called TRBD1 or TRBD2 (6 bases each). The CDR3 covers 14 residues. V lost 6 bases, J lost 4 bases, and 17 bases lay in between. Germline values: CDR1 SQVTM, CDR2 ANQGSEA. CDR3 in amino acids: CSVEGGRMADTQYF. As DNA, the CDR3 is TGCAGCGTAGAGGGGGGTAGAATGGCAGATACGCAGTATTTT.

The chain has TRBV20-1 and TRBJ2-3; D is possibly TRBD1 or TRBD2 (5 bases each). Deletions cut 3 bases from V and 5 bases from J, with 6 bases between. Germline V lookup: CDR1 DFQATT, CDR2 SNEGSKA (reference sequence). The CDR3 length is 11 residues. The CDR3 loop reads CSARRGDTQYF. The DNA of the CDR3 is TGCAGTGCTAGGAGGGGAGATACGCAGTATTTT.

V usage is TRBV7-8 and J usage is TRBJ1-5; D possibly corresponds to TRBD1 (5 bases). V lost 4 bases, J lost 0 bases, and 16 bases lay in between. The V gene's germline CDR1 is SGHVS and CDR2 FQNEAQ. The CDR3 sequence is 17 residues long. The CDR3, as DNA: TGTGCCAGCAGCTCGTCATGGACACCTTATAGCAATCAGCCCCAGCATTTT. Residues: CASSSSWTPYSNQPQHF.

The rearrangement uses TRBV2 and TRBJ1-5; D remains unclear. V lost 6 bases and J lost 1, with 10 bases in between. The CDR3 runs to 14 residues. The V gene's germline CDR1 is SNHLY and CDR2 FYNNEI. CDR3 residues: CASRMGLSNQPQHF. The DNA for the CDR3 is TGTGCCAGCAGGATGGGCCTCAGCAATCAGCCCCAGCATTTT.

This chain joins TRBV6-1 and TRBJ1-2; 7 bases fit TRBD1. The V gene end was trimmed by 2 bases and the J gene end by 7 bases; junction bases not matched to a gene: 10. Germline lookup yields CDR1 MNHNS and CDR2 SASEGT. The CDR3 has 15 amino acids. The CDR3 region is CASSEFRTGGRGYTF. In DNA, the CDR3 is TGTGCCAGCAGTGAATTTCGGACAGGAGGCCGTGGCTACACCTTC.

This clone was recorded a few times. The V call is TRBV6-1, the J call TRBJ1-2, with D hard to call. V was shortened by 8 bases and J by 8 bases, with 9 bases between the two germline ends. This CDR3 spans 10 amino acids. CDR1 and CDR2 from the germline V gene are MNHNS and SASEGT. The CDR3, as DNA: TGTGCCAGCTCCACTAGGGGCTACACCTTC. This translates into CASSTRGYTF.

The chain recombines TRBV4-2 with TRBJ2-7, with TRBD1 matching 7 bases. Germline V gives CDR1 LGHNA, CDR2 YNFKEQ. CDR3 length: 13 amino acids. V lost 3 bases, J lost 6 bases, and 5 bases stayed unmatched. CDR3: CASSQGGQVEQYF. The CDR3, as DNA: TGTGCCAGCAGCCAGGGTGGACAGGTCGAGCAGTACTTC.

J is TRBJ1-4 and V is TRBV5-6; no clear D gene. Germline V gene lookup returns CDR1 SGHDT and CDR2 YYEEEE. V shed 1 base and J shed 11 bases, with 15 bases lying between them. The CDR3 length is 14 residues. In DNA form, the CDR3 reads TGTGCCAGCAGCTTGTTCCAGGCGTCCGTTAAACTGTTTTTT. Its translation: CASSLFQASVKLFF.

This clone counts as medium-sized. This chain joins TRBV19 and TRBJ2-1; weak D call: TRBD2 (6 bases). In germline, CDR1 is LNHDA, CDR2 SQIVND (reference sequence). V was clipped by 5 bases and J by 1 base, with 18 bases between them. This CDR3 is 17 amino acids long. CDR3 bases: TGTGCCAGTAGTCTCGGCGGAGGGTTCAGATCCTACAATGAGCAGTTCTTC. It encodes CASSLGGGFRSYNEQFF. The complete variable domain, with remaining parts taken from reference TRBV19 and TRBJ2-1, reads DGGITQSPKYLFRKEGQNVTLSCEQNLNHDAMYWYRQDPGQGLRLIYYSQIVNDFQKGDIAEGYSVSREKKESFPLTVTSAQKNPTAFYLCASSLGGGFRSYNEQFFGPGTRLTVL.

This clone showed up just once. This chain joins TRBV7-2 and TRBJ2-3, with D unresolved. V was clipped by 5 bases and J by 5 bases, with 8 bases between them. This CDR3 has 12 amino acids. Per the germline V gene, CDR1 is SGHTA and CDR2 is FQGNSA. Here the CDR3 reads CASSPLQDTQYF. CDR3 in DNA: TGTGCCAGCAGCCCGTTGCAAGATACGCAGTATTTT.

This chain links TRBV19 with TRBJ2-3; 12 bases match TRBD2. Germline values: CDR1 LNHDA, CDR2 SQIVND (reference sequence). The junction had 3 bases not matched to a gene; V was cut back by 4 bases and J by 1 base. The CDR3 length is 16 residues. The CDR3 DNA reads TGTGCCAGTAGTAGGCTAGCGGGAGGGGGCACAGATACGCAGTATTTT. Protein: CASSRLAGGGTDTQYF.

V gene TRBV5-1 combines with J gene TRBJ1-1, with D possibly TRBD1 on 6 matching bases. In germline, CDR1 is SGHRS, CDR2 YFSETQ. CDR3 size: 14 residues. Trimming pared 4 bases from V and 7 bases from J, leaving 17 bases between. The CDR3 DNA follows: TGCGCCAGCAGCCAGAGTGGGGACAACGGTGAAGCTTTCTTT. Its translation is CASSQSGDNGEAFF.

The rearrangement joins TRBV5-1 to TRBJ1-4, with D unresolved. The germline V gene encodes CDR1 SGHRS and CDR2 YFSETQ. The CDR3 covers 16 residues. The germline V and J ends were trimmed by 2 bases and 1 base, with 12 bases remaining between them. As DNA, the CDR3 is TGCGCCAGCAGCTTTGGTGGTTTCAAAACTAATGAAAAACTGTTTTTT. Its translation is CASSFGGFKTNEKLFF.

The V call is TRBV9, the J call TRBJ1-5; 8 nucleotides match TRBD1. Trimming removed 0 bases from V and 5 bases from J; junction bases left unmatched: 4. The CDR3 spans 15 residues. Germline CDR1 SGDLS, CDR2 YYNGEE. The CDR3 sequence is CASSVAATGDQPQHF. CDR3 DNA sequence: TGTGCCAGCAGCGTAGCTGCGACAGGGGATCAGCCCCAGCATTTT.

This chain connects TRBV11-2 to TRBJ2-2; a possible D gene is TRBD2 (6 bases). The CDR3 is 17 residues long. V was trimmed by 6 bases and J by 0 bases, leaving 17 bases between them. Per germline, CDR1 SGHAT and CDR2 FQNNGV. CDR3 nucleotide sequence: TGTGCCAGCAGGAAGCCGGGACGGACTACGAACACCGGGGAGCTGTTTTTT. It is translated as CASRKPGRTTNTGELFF.

This clone was observed a few times. This chain connects TRBV27 to TRBJ1-1, with TRBD1 matching 8 bases. CDR1 is MNHEY, CDR2 SMNVEV, per germline (reference sequence). V was pared by 5 bases and J by 3 bases, with 20 bases of the junction left unmatched. CDR3 length: 19 residues. The CDR3 here is CASSPTPRGLRPGHTEAFF. In DNA form, the CDR3 reads TGTGCCAGCAGTCCAACCCCCAGGGGGCTAAGGCCTGGGCACACTGAAGCTTTCTTT.

This rearrangement joins TRBV6-6 to TRBJ1-5, with D possibly TRBD1 on 6 matching bases. CDR1 MNHNY and CDR2 SVGAGI come from the germline V gene (reference sequence). The CDR3 extends over 16 amino acids. V was pared by 0 bases and J by 2 bases, with 11 bases between. CDR3 sequence reads: CASSYSFSGGNQPQHF. The CDR3 DNA sequence: TGTGCCAGCAGTTACTCTTTCTCAGGGGGCAATCAGCCCCAGCATTTT.

The genes are TRBV7-3 and TRBJ2-2; 7 nucleotides agree with TRBD2. V was pared by 5 bases and J by 7 bases, with 4 bases of the junction left unmatched. Germline V gene sequence: CDR1 SGHTA, CDR2 FQGTGA. The CDR3 runs to 13 residues. The CDR3 bases are TGTGCCAGCAGCGTCGGACTAGTCGGGGAGCTGTTTTTT. It codes for CASSVGLVGELFF.

The chain uses TRBV7-6 and TRBJ1-5, with D possibly TRBD1 on 6 matching bases. CDR3 length equals 15 residues. Trimming shortened V by 5 bases and J by 0 bases, and 11 bases separated the two germline ends. CDR1 SGHVS and CDR2 FNYEAQ come from the germline V gene. The DNA of the CDR3 is TGTGCCAGCAGCCCTTACAGGGATAGCAATCAGCCCCAGCATTTT. It translates to CASSPYRDSNQPQHF.

The V and J genes are TRBV6-5 and TRBJ1-2, with no clear D. CDR3 size: 10 residues. V gave up 3 bases and J gave up 10 bases, with 6 bases separating them. Germline CDR1 reads MNHEY; CDR2 reads SVGAGI. CDR3 DNA sequence: TGTGCCAGCAGTTATGGGTTCTACACCTTC. Amino acid sequence: CASSYGFYTF.

The gene calls are TRBV2 and TRBJ2-1, with a tentative D call TRBD1 (6 bases). The germline CDR1 and CDR2 sequences are SNHLY and FYNNEI. The CDR3 consists of 14 residues. V lost 7 bases and J 9 bases, leaving 19 bases between the germline ends. Here the CDR3 reads CASTADWGRGEQFF. The CDR3 bases are TGTGCCAGCACTGCGGACTGGGGCAGGGGTGAGCAGTTCTTC.